This T cell receptor beta chain was documented in a study of blood T cell repertoires in COVID-19. Background on the study: Samples representing acute and convalescent COVID-19 were sourced from the United States, Italy and Spain.

Germline-derived CDR1 and CDR2 are SGHAT and FQDESV (reference sequence). The CDR3 extends over 16 amino acids. The V end lost 2 bases, the J end lost 2 bases, and 14 bases lay between the germline ends. Source study methods: Using reference gene primer amplification, nucleated cell counts were estimated. TCRdb keeps only in-frame clones here, not all; method: immunoSEQ multiplex PCR. V and J calls plus clone size are reproduced from that table; the DNA served to infer D and trimming. The repertoire holds some 130,000 clones, 60% to 75% seen once, with approximately 1.9% in the top ten. The receptor comes from a woman aged 70 to 79 with acute or convalescent COVID-19. The sequencing sample was made of peripheral blood. V and J are TRBV11-1 and TRBJ2-3, with D possibly being TRBD2 (6 bases). In DNA form, the CDR3 reads TGTGCCAGCAGCTTAAGGGGTGGCGGGACCACAGATACGCAGTATTTT. Protein: CASSLRGGGTTDTQYF. The whole variable domain, remainder taken from reference TRBV11-1 and TRBJ2-3, is EAEVAQSPRYKITEKSQAVAFWCDPISGHATLYWYRQILGQGPELLVQFQDESVVDDSQLPKDRFSAERLKGVDSTLKIQPAELGDSAMYLCASSLRGGGTTDTQYFGPGTRLTVL.